The rows below give T cell receptor beta chains drawn from one sample of a study of blood T cell repertoires in COVID-19. The table came from immunoSEQ multiplex PCR; TCRdb's copy has only in-frame clones and leaves some out. The table lists roughly 130,000 clones, about 79% of them singletons. Sequenced material: peripheral blood. The receptors were gathered from a woman in her fifties or sixties with acute or convalescent COVID-19. Both conserved end residues are part of each CDR3. Each record gives: D gene, J gene, CDR3 length, V gene, clone size, CDR3 DNA, CDR3 protein. The D gene is left open where the match is weak. Clone size is stated in some rows and not others, as once, few, many or a class when expanded.

>.|TRBJ2-7|15|TRBV2|.
TGTGCCAGCCGCCTAACACCGAAGGGGATCTACGAGCAGTACTTC
CASRLTPKGIYEQYF
>.|TRBJ1-1|15|TRBV29-1|once
TGCAGCGCCTCTGGTAGAGCGGGAGGGAACACTGAAGCTTTCTTT
CSASGRAGGNTEAFF
>TRBD1|TRBJ1-4|14|TRBV19|.
TGTGCCAGTAGCTTGGGGACAGGAAGAGAAAAACTGTTTTTT
CASSLGTGREKLFF
>TRBD2|TRBJ2-3|15|TRBV9|.
TGTGCCAGCAGCGTCTTAGCGGGGGCGCGAGATACGCAGTATTTT
CASSVLAGARDTQYF
>.|TRBJ1-2|15|TRBV28|.
TGTGCCAGCAGCCCCTCGACATTGGCTAACTATGGCTACACCTTC
CASSPSTLANYGYTF
>TRBD1|TRBJ2-1|16|TRBV2|.
TGTGCCAGCAGTGAACTCGGACAGGGGAGGGACAATGAGCAGTTCTTC
CASSELGQGRDNEQFF
>TRBD1|TRBJ1-2|15|TRBV30|.
TGTGCCTGGAGTGTCGCAGGGGGTAGTAGTTATGGCTACACCTTC
CAWSVAGGSSYGYTF
>TRBD1|TRBJ1-6|16|TRBV6-5|.
TGTGCCAGCAGTTACCCGTCGACAGGGGAAAATGTACCCCTCCACTTT
CASSYPSTGENVPLHF
>.|TRBJ1-1|14|TRBV25-1|.
TGTGCCAGCAGACAGACAGGCGTGAACACTGAAGCTTTCTTT
CASRQTGVNTEAFF
>.|TRBJ1-2|16|TRBV3-1/TRBV3-2|.
TGTGCCAGCAGCCAAGATCGAGGAGTAAGCGGCTATGGCTACACCTTC
CASSQDRGVSGYGYTF
>.|TRBJ1-2|14|TRBV4-2|.
TGTGCCAGCAGCTCGGGGGGCCATAACTATGGCTACACCTTC
CASSSGGHNYGYTF
>TRBD1|TRBJ2-4|16|TRBV7-8|.
TGTGCCAGCAGCACCACGACGACAGGGGTCAGCAACATTCAGTACTTC
CASSTTTTGVSNIQYF
>.|TRBJ1-2|13|TRBV30|.
TGTGCCTGGAATATACGGACAGATAATGGCTACACCTTC
CAWNIRTDNGYTF
>.|TRBJ1-5|15|TRBV5-1|once
TGCGCCAGCAGCTTGGAAGGACAGAACAATCAGCCCCAGCATTTT
CASSLEGQNNQPQHF
>.|TRBJ1-1|13|TRBV29-1|.
TGCAGCGTTGTGGGGCGGGAGAACACTGAAGCTTTCTTT
CSVVGRENTEAFF
>TRBD1|TRBJ2-4|16|TRBV10-1|.
TGCGCCAGCAGTGAGAGGACAGGGTTAGCCAAAAACATTCAGTACTTC
CASSERTGLAKNIQYF
>TRBD1|TRBJ1-4|15|TRBV14|.
TGTGCCAGCAGCCACCCGGGACAGGGGTCTGAAAAACTGTTTTTT
CASSHPGQGSEKLFF
>.|TRBJ2-7|14|TRBV11-2|.
TGTGCCAGCAGCACAACAGAGAAAGGCTACGAGCAGTACTTC
CASSTTEKGYEQYF
>TRBD1|TRBJ1-1|15|TRBV6-1|.
TGTGCCAGCAGTGAGCCTAGGACAGGGAACACTGAAGCTTTCTTT
CASSEPRTGNTEAFF
>.|TRBJ1-3|14|TRBV9|.
TGTGCCATCTCGAACCAGTCCTCTGGAAACACCATATATTTT
CAISNQSSGNTIYF
>TRBD1|TRBJ1-2|13|TRBV29-1|.
TGCAGCGTGAATGGACAGGGGGCGCGTGGCTACACCTTC
CSVNGQGARGYTF
>.|TRBJ1-3|14|TRBV7-2|few
TGTGCCAGCAGCTCACCTGACCTAGGGGACACCATATATTTT
CASSSPDLGDTIYF
>TRBD1|TRBJ2-1|14|TRBV6-5|.
TGTGCCAGCAGTTACCGGACAGGGGAGGATGAGCAGTTCTTC
CASSYRTGEDEQFF
>.|TRBJ1-5|14|TRBV28|.
TGTGCCAGCCGCCCCGGGGAGGGATATCAGCCCCAGCATTTT
CASRPGEGYQPQHF
>.|TRBJ2-6|14|TRBV5-6|.
TGTGCCAGCAGCTTGCGCTCTGGGGCCAACGTCCTGACTTTC
CASSLRSGANVLTF
>.|TRBJ1-5|14|TRBV3-1/TRBV3-2|.
TGTGCCAGCAGCCTCGGTGGTAGCAATCAGCCCCAGCATTTT
CASSLGGSNQPQHF
>.|TRBJ1-6|17|TRBV3-1/TRBV3-2|.
TGTGCCAGCAGCCAATTCCAGCGTAACTCCTATAATTCACCCCTCCACTTT
CASSQFQRNSYNSPLHF
>TRBD1|TRBJ1-5|14|TRBV30|.
TGTGCCTGGAGTTTTACAGGGGGAGGGCAGCCCCAGCATTTT
CAWSFTGGGQPQHF
>.|TRBJ2-3|13|TRBV7-7|.
TGTGCCAGCAGCTTCGGTGAGGGAGATACGCAGTATTTT
CASSFGEGDTQYF
>.|TRBJ2-7|14|TRBV19|once
TGTGCCAGTAGTCGGGGGACCGACTCCTACGAGCAGTACTTC
CASSRGTDSYEQYF
>.|TRBJ2-7|15|TRBV7-8|few
TGTGCCAGCAGTTTCTCCAGGACAGCTTCCTACGAGCAGTACTTC
CASSFSRTASYEQYF
>.|TRBJ2-2|15|TRBV2|.
TGTGCCAGCAGTGAGGTAACACCGAACACCGGGGAGCTGTTTTTT
CASSEVTPNTGELFF
>.|TRBJ1-2|13|TRBV7-8|once
TGTGCCAGCAGCTTTCTTGCTAACTATGGCTACACCTTC
CASSFLANYGYTF
>TRBD2|TRBJ2-1|15|TRBV19|.
TGTGCCAGTAGTAGGACTAGCGGGGGAAGTGGGTCGGAGTTCTTC
CASSRTSGGSGSEFF
>TRBD1|TRBJ1-5|16|TRBV6-1|few
TGTGCCAGCAGTGGACGACAGGGGGCGAGCAATCAGCCCCAGCATTTT
CASSGRQGASNQPQHF
>TRBD1|TRBJ1-6|12|TRBV5-6|.
TGTGCCAGCAGAGACAGGGAGTCACCCCTCCACTTT
CASRDRESPLHF
>TRBD1|TRBJ1-1|14|TRBV19|.
TGTGCCAGTAGTATAGCTTATGGGACAGCTGAAGCTTTCTTT
CASSIAYGTAEAFF
>TRBD1|TRBJ1-5|15|TRBV2|.
TGTGCCAGCAGGGAAGACAGGGTTGGCAATCAGCCCCAGCATTTT
CASREDRVGNQPQHF
>TRBD1|TRBJ2-6|18|TRBV5-6|.
TGTGCCAGCAGCTTGCTACGGACAGGGGGCCCTGGGGCCAACGTCCTGACTTTC
CASSLLRTGGPGANVLTF
>TRBD1|TRBJ1-2|16|TRBV28|.
TGTGCCAGCAGTCTCACAACCCCCCAGACAGGGGGATCCTCCACCTTC
CASSLTTPQTGGSSTF
>.|TRBJ1-2|14|TRBV9|.
TGTGCCAGCTCTTCAGGAGGAAGTCTCAATGGCTACACCTTC
CASSSGGSLNGYTF
>.|TRBJ1-2|14|TRBV4-1|.
TGCGCCAGCAGGGGAGGAGCCCCTTGGGGTGGCTACACCTTC
CASRGGAPWGGYTF
>.|TRBJ2-4|13|TRBV9|.
TGTGCCAGCAGCACGACAGTAGGAAACATTCAGTACTTC
CASSTTVGNIQYF
>.|TRBJ2-1|11|TRBV6-5|.
TGTGCCAGCACCCATGTCAATGAGCAGTTCTTC
CASTHVNEQFF
>TRBD2|TRBJ2-3|16|TRBV9|.
TGTGCCAGCAGCGTAGTCGATAGCGGGGGGCCAGATACGCAGTATTTT
CASSVVDSGGPDTQYF
>.|TRBJ1-1|14|TRBV15|few
TGTGCCACCAGCAGAGATCACTGGAACACTGAAGCTTTCTTT
CATSRDHWNTEAFF
>.|TRBJ2-2|14|TRBV5-5|.
TGTGCCAGCAGCTTGGATGGAGCGGCCGGGGAGCTGTTTTTT
CASSLDGAAGELFF
>.|TRBJ2-7|12|TRBV29-1|.
TGCAGCGTTGCTTGGACAATGGGCGAGCAGTACTTC
CSVAWTMGEQYF
>.|TRBJ2-7|14|TRBV14|.
TGTGCCAGCAGCCAAGATCATCTTGTAGACGAGCAGTACTTC
CASSQDHLVDEQYF
>TRBD1|TRBJ1-5|15|TRBV9|.
TGTGCCAGCAGTCAGCAGGGGGCTTTCAATCAGCCCCAGCATTTT
CASSQQGAFNQPQHF
>.|TRBJ2-7|14|TRBV7-9|.
TGTGCCAGCAGCAACGGGGTCCTTGTCTACGAGCAGTACTTC
CASSNGVLVYEQYF
>.|TRBJ1-1|14|TRBV19|.
TGTGCCAGTAGTATGCGGGATGGAGTCACTGAAGCTTTCTTT
CASSMRDGVTEAFF
>.|TRBJ1-2|11|TRBV20-1|few
TGCAGTGCTAGGGGGGCGAATGGCTACACCTTC
CSARGANGYTF
>.|TRBJ1-2|15|TRBV27|.
TGTGCCAGCAGTTCCCCATCTAGAGGGGAGGGTGGCTACACCTTC
CASSSPSRGEGGYTF
>TRBD1|TRBJ1-1|15|TRBV5-1|.
TGCGCCAGCCAACAGGGGGAGGTATCGAACACTGAAGCTTTCTTT
CASQQGEVSNTEAFF
>.|TRBJ1-1|15|TRBV11-2|.
TGTGCCAGCAGCTTAGTCCAGGGAGGCCCCACTGAAGCTTTCTTT
CASSLVQGGPTEAFF
>TRBD1|TRBJ2-3|12|TRBV28|.
TGTGCCAGCAGCCCCGCCAGGGGACAGGAGTATTTT
CASSPARGQEYF
>.|TRBJ1-2|13|TRBV2|.
TGTGCCAGCAGTGAACCGGGGTACTATGGCTACACCTTC
CASSEPGYYGYTF
>TRBD1|TRBJ1-2|13|TRBV7-9|.
TGTGCCAGCAGCTTTAGACAGGGGGATGGCTACACCTTC
CASSFRQGDGYTF
>.|TRBJ1-6|12|TRBV30|.
TGTGCCTGGAGTGCCGGGAATTCACCCCTCCACTTT
CAWSAGNSPLHF